The rows below give T cell receptor beta chains drawn from one sample of a study of OX40 agonist ivuxolimab in advanced cancers. Method: immunoSEQ multiplex PCR; TCRdb's copy keeps in-frame clones and lacks some. The sample shows 65,000 to 75,000 clones, over 70% of them seen only once. Source: CD4+ or CD8+ T cells sorted from blood, taken in a trial of the OX40 agonist ivuxolimab. These receptors were obtained from an adult with an advanced solid tumor such as melanoma, head and neck, liver or kidney cancer. The CDR3 runs from the conserved cysteine through the conserved F or W. Each record gives: V gene, D gene, clone size, J gene, CDR3 length, CDR3 DNA, CDR3 protein. A D gene is named only where the DNA matches it firmly. Clone size is not always given. Where it is, it says once, few, many or a class for expanded clones.

TRBV19	NA	NA	TRBJ1-2	13	TGTGCCAGTAGTATGAACAGGTTCTATGGCTACACCTTC	CASSMNRFYGYTF
TRBV19	NA	NA	TRBJ2-5	13	TGTGCCAGTAGGCAGACTAGTGAGGAGACCCAGTACTTC	CASRQTSEETQYF
TRBV18	NA	NA	TRBJ2-6	15	TGTGCCAGCTCAGTCCCGGGGACTGGGGCCAACGTCCTGACTTTC	CASSVPGTGANVLTF
TRBV9	TRBD2	NA	TRBJ2-3	15	TGTGCCAGCAGCCTAGCGGGGGGGCCGGTAGATACGCAGTATTTT	CASSLAGGPVDTQYF
TRBV5-1	NA	NA	TRBJ1-3	16	TGCGCCAGCAGCTTGTGGGCAGCCGCCTCTGGAAACACCATATATTTT	CASSLWAAASGNTIYF
TRBV19	NA	NA	TRBJ1-6	17	TGTGCCAGTAGTCCGTGGATGGTGAGGGCCTATAATTCACCCCTCCACTTT	CASSPWMVRAYNSPLHF
TRBV11-3	NA	NA	TRBJ2-7	13	TGTGCCAGCAGCTTAGCTCAGTCCTACGAGCAGTACTTC	CASSLAQSYEQYF
TRBV28	NA	few	TRBJ2-7	11	TGTGCCAGCAGATCGACACTCGAGCAGTACTTC	CASRSTLEQYF
TRBV30	NA	few	TRBJ1-5	17	TGTGCCTGGAGTCCCCCCAGGAGTGGGGTACGCAATCAGCCCCAGCATTTT	CAWSPPRSGVRNQPQHF
TRBV6-1	NA	NA	TRBJ2-2	15	TGTGCCTCTCTCCCCGCGAGAGGGAACACCGGGGAGCTGTTTTTT	CASLPARGNTGELFF
TRBV7-9	NA	NA	TRBJ1-5	12	TGTGCCAGCAGCGGGGAACTGAAGCCCCAGCATTTT	CASSGELKPQHF
TRBV5-1	NA	NA	TRBJ2-7	14	TGCGCCAGCAAATTGTCCCAGGGGATCGGCGAGCAGTACTTC	CASKLSQGIGEQYF
TRBV19	NA	NA	TRBJ1-4	15	TGTGCCAGTAGTATAGATGGCAGAACAAATGAAAAACTGTTTTTT	CASSIDGRTNEKLFF
TRBV28	TRBD2	NA	TRBJ2-1	16	TGTGCCAGCAGTTTGGCCGGGACTAGCGGACACAATGAGCAGTTCTTC	CASSLAGTSGHNEQFF
TRBV5-6	TRBD1	NA	TRBJ2-3	15	TGTGCCAGCAGCTTTTTACAGGGGGGAACAGATACGCAGTATTTT	CASSFLQGGTDTQYF
TRBV7-2	NA	once	TRBJ1-1	14	TGTGCCAGCAGCTTAGGCCCGGGGAACACTGAAGCTTTCTTT	CASSLGPGNTEAFF
TRBV11-1	TRBD1	NA	TRBJ2-3	14	TGTGCCAGCAGCCCCGGGACAGGCACAGATACGCAGTATTTT	CASSPGTGTDTQYF
TRBV11-2	NA	NA	TRBJ1-1	16	TGTGCCAGCAGCTTATCCCTCGGCCAGGTCGGTTTAAGAGCTTTCTTT	CASSLSLGQVGLRAFF
TRBV5-1	NA	NA	TRBJ2-7	15	TGCGCCAGCAGCTTGGCGGCCTCGAGCTCCTACGAGCAGTACTTC	CASSLAASSSYEQYF
TRBV5-1	TRBD1	NA	TRBJ2-5	14	TGCGCCAGCAGCACCGGACAGGGAAGGGAGACCCAGTACTTC	CASSTGQGRETQYF
TRBV18	TRBD1	once	TRBJ1-1	13	TGTGCCAGCTCACAGGGGGCAGGGACTGAAGCTTTCTTT	CASSQGAGTEAFF
TRBV6-5	NA	NA	TRBJ1-5	14	TGTGCCAGCAGTTACTCTCTCGGGAATCAGCCCCAGCATTTT	CASSYSLGNQPQHF
TRBV29-1	NA	NA	TRBJ2-5	13	TGCAGCGTTGCCGCGGGGAACCAAGAGACCCAGTACTTC	CSVAAGNQETQYF
TRBV9	NA	once	TRBJ2-2	16	TGTGCCAGCAGCGATGGGGTGCTGGCGAACACCGGGGAGCTGTTTTTT	CASSDGVLANTGELFF
TRBV6-1	NA	NA	TRBJ1-1	13	TGTGCCAGCAGTGGGCAGCAAAACACTGAAGCTTTCTTT	CASSGQQNTEAFF
TRBV7-2	NA	NA	TRBJ2-5	12	TGTGCCAGCAGCTTAACGAGAGGTGGCCAGTACTTC	CASSLTRGGQYF
TRBV27	TRBD1	few	TRBJ1-4	15	TGTGCCAGCAGTGCCCGGGACAGGGGTAATGAAAAACTGTTTTTT	CASSARDRGNEKLFF
TRBV6-1	NA	NA	TRBJ1-2	14	TGTGCCAGCAGTGAACATCCAGCTAACTATGGCTACACCTTC	CASSEHPANYGYTF
TRBV9	TRBD2	few	TRBJ2-3	16	TGTGCCAGCAGCGTAGCTAGCGGGAGTTTGATAGATACGCAGTATTTT	CASSVASGSLIDTQYF
TRBV6-1	TRBD2	NA	TRBJ2-7	13	TGTGCCGTTGGGAGGGCGGAAACCTACGAGCAGTACTTC	CAVGRAETYEQYF
TRBV29-1	TRBD2	NA	TRBJ2-5	15	TGCAGCCTTAAGGGACTAGCGGGAGTTGGAGAGACCCAGTACTTC	CSLKGLAGVGETQYF
TRBV11-2	NA	NA	TRBJ1-1	18	TGTGCCAGCACCTCCCGACTAGGGGGGGGGCCGGTTGGGACTGAAGCTTTCTTT	CASTSRLGGGPVGTEAFF
TRBV18	TRBD2	NA	TRBJ2-7	18	TGTGCCAGCTCACCGACAGGGGTGCTAGCGGGAGGGCCCCCTCGGCAGTACTTC	CASSPTGVLAGGPPRQYF
TRBV7-2	NA	NA	TRBJ1-4	13	TGTGCCAGCAGTGGGACGTCTAATGAAAAACTGTTTTTT	CASSGTSNEKLFF
TRBV5-1	NA	NA	TRBJ2-4	16	TGCGCCAGCAGCTTCGGGGAGTCGGTCGCCAAAAACATTCAGTACTTC	CASSFGESVAKNIQYF
TRBV6-1	NA	NA	TRBJ1-4	14	TGTGCCAGCAGTGATTTTTCAGTTAATGAAAAACTGTTTTTT	CASSDFSVNEKLFF
TRBV9	NA	NA	TRBJ1-6	13	TGTGCGTCCGGGGAGGGACCTTATTCACCCCTCCACTTT	CASGEGPYSPLHF
TRBV11-1	NA	NA	TRBJ1-1	13	TGTGCCAGCAGCCGGGAGATGAACACTGAAGCTTTCTTT	CASSREMNTEAFF
TRBV18	TRBD2	NA	TRBJ2-7	17	TGTGCCAGCTCACCGGTCATAGAGCCTAGCGGGGGCTACGAGCAGTACTTC	CASSPVIEPSGGYEQYF
TRBV7-9	NA	NA	TRBJ2-6	15	TGTGCCAGCAGCTTTCAGAGCTCTGGGGCCAACGTCCTGACTTTC	CASSFQSSGANVLTF
TRBV19	TRBD2	NA	TRBJ2-5	16	TGTGCCAGTAGTATAGGGGGGCTAGCGGGAGTTGAGACCCAGTACTTC	CASSIGGLAGVETQYF
TRBV19	NA	NA	TRBJ2-1	12	TGTGCCAGTAGCTCTCAGAACAATGAGCAGTTCTTC	CASSSQNNEQFF
TRBV29-1	NA	NA	TRBJ1-5	14	TGCAGCGTAGGACACGCGAATAGCAATCAGCCCCAGCATTTT	CSVGHANSNQPQHF
TRBV7-9	TRBD1	NA	TRBJ1-3	15	TGTGCCAGCAGCGTACAGGGGGTGCATGGAAACACCATATATTTT	CASSVQGVHGNTIYF
TRBV5-1	NA	NA	TRBJ2-7	14	TGCGCCAGCAGCTTACAACTGGGGTCGGATGAGCAGTACTTC	CASSLQLGSDEQYF
TRBV5-1	TRBD2	NA	TRBJ2-1	15	TGCGCCAGCAGCTTGACTAGCGGGAGGGTAGGTGAGCAGTTCTTC	CASSLTSGRVGEQFF
TRBV7-2	TRBD1	NA	TRBJ1-6	15	TGTGCCAGCAGCTTAGGGACAGGGAACTTTTCACCCCTCCACTTT	CASSLGTGNFSPLHF
TRBV5-3	NA	NA	TRBJ1-1	15	TGTGCCAGCAGCTTGTCGGTCAGGGTTTCGACTGAAGCTTTCTTT	CASSLSVRVSTEAFF
TRBV28	TRBD1	NA	TRBJ1-2	14	TGTGCCAGCAGTAACGCAGACAGGGGGTTTGGCTACACCTTC	CASSNADRGFGYTF
TRBV7-6	NA	NA	TRBJ2-7	13	TGTGCCAGCAGCTCACAGGACAGATACGAGCAGTACTTC	CASSSQDRYEQYF
TRBV4-2	TRBD2	NA	TRBJ2-5	16	TGTGCCAGCACCTCCAGCCGGGAGGGCCTGAGAGAGACCCAGTACTTC	CASTSSREGLRETQYF
TRBV11-3	TRBD2	NA	TRBJ2-2	16	TGTGCCAGCAGCCTCGGACTAGAGATAAACACCGGGGAGCTGTTTTTT	CASSLGLEINTGELFF
TRBV6-5	NA	few	TRBJ1-6	15	TGTGCCAGCAGTTACGCGGAAGTCGGAAATTCACCCCTCCACTTT	CASSYAEVGNSPLHF
TRBV15	TRBD1	NA	TRBJ1-2	17	TGTGCCACCACCCAAAGCGCTAACAGGGGACTTTTGGGCGGCTACACCTTC	CATTQSANRGLLGGYTF
TRBV5-4	NA	NA	TRBJ2-3	14	TGTGCCAGCAGCTTGGGCGGGGTGGCAGATACGCAGTATTTT	CASSLGGVADTQYF